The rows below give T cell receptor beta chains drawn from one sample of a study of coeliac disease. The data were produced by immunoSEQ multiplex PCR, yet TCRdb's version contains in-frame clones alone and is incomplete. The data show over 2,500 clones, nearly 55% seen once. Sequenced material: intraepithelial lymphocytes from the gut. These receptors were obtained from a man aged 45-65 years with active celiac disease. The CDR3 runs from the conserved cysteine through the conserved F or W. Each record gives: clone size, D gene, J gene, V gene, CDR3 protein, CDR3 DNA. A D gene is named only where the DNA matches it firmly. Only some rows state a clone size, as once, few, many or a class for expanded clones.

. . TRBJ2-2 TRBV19 CATSGTPNTGELFF TGTGCCACCTCCGGGACACCGAACACCGGGGAGCTGTTTTTT
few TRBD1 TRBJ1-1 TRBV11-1 CASSAGTGAVAFF TGTGCCAGCAGCGCCGGGACAGGGGCAGTGGCTTTCTTT
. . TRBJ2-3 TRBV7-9 CASSFRAPTSTDTQYF TGTGCCAGCAGCTTCAGGGCCCCGACTAGCACAGATACGCAGTATTTT
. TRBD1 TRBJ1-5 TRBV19 CASSFRQGGNQPQHF TGTGCCAGTAGTTTCCGACAGGGCGGAAATCAGCCCCAGCATTTT
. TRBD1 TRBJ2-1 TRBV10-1 CASRTDRGGEQFF TGCGCCAGCAGAACCGACAGGGGAGGTGAGCAGTTCTTC
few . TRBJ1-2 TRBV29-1 CSAGTGPYGYTF TGCAGCGCAGGTACCGGTCCCTATGGCTACACCTTC
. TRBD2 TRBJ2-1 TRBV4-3 CASSPTSGSWNEQFF TGCGCCAGCAGCCCGACTAGCGGGAGTTGGAATGAGCAGTTCTTC
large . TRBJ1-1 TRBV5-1 CASSLVDRLNTEAFF TGCGCCAGCAGCTTAGTGGACAGATTGAACACTGAAGCTTTCTTT
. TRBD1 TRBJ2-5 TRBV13 CASSTRDRQETQYF TGTGCCAGCAGCACCCGGGACAGGCAAGAGACCCAGTACTTC
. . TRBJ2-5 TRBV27 CASSYAGAETQYF TGTGCCAGCAGTTATGCAGGGGCGGAGACCCAGTACTTC
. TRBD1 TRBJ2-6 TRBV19 CASSGTGGATGANVLTF TGTGCCAGTAGCGGGACAGGGGGCGCTACCGGGGCCAACGTCCTGACTTTC
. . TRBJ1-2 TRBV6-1 CASSEDSYGYGYTF TGTGCCAGCAGTGAGGACAGCTATGGCTATGGCTACACCTTC
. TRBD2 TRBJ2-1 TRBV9 CASRASGSSYNEQFF TGTGCCAGCAGGGCCAGCGGGAGTTCCTACAATGAGCAGTTCTTC
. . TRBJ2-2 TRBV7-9 CASSLGVRVNTGELFF TGTGCCAGCAGCTTAGGTGTCAGGGTTAACACCGGGGAGCTGTTTTTT
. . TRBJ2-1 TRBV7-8 CASSLKPLVYFIESNEQFF TGTGCCAGCAGCTTAAAACCGCTAGTTTATTTCATCGAATCCAATGAGCAGTTCTTC
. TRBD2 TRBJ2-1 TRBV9 CASRLGLADNEQFF TGTGCCAGCAGACTAGGACTAGCGGACAATGAGCAGTTCTTC
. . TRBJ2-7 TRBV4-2 CASSQEASDSYEQYF TGTGCCAGCAGCCAAGAGGCTAGCGATAGTTACGAGCAGTACTTC
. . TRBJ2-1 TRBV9 CASSVGGSNEQFF TGTGCCAGCAGCGTAGGAGGGAGTAATGAGCAGTTCTTC
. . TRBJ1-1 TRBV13 CASSLGQIEAFF TGTGCCAGCAGCTTAGGACAGATTGAAGCTTTCTTT
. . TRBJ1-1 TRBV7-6 CASSLVTGDTEAFF TGTGCCAGCAGCTTAGTAACGGGGGACACTGAAGCTTTCTTT
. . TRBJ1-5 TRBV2 CASMDSGIQPQHF TGTGCCAGCATGGATTCGGGGATTCAGCCCCAGCATTTT
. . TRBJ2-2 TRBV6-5 CASRDSTGRFGELFF TGTGCCAGCAGGGATTCGACAGGCCGGTTCGGGGAGCTGTTTTTT
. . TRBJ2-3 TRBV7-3 CASSFVGGTDTQYF TGTGCCAGCAGCTTCGTCGGAGGCACAGATACGCAGTATTTT
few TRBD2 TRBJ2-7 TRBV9 CASSVTGLVDEQYF TGTGCCAGCAGCGTAACGGGACTAGTGGACGAGCAGTACTTC
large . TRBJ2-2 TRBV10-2 CASSDGNTGELFF TGCGCCAGCAGTGACGGGAACACCGGGGAGCTGTTTTTT
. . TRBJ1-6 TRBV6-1 CASSDSVSDFYNSPLHF TGTGCCAGCAGTGATAGTGTCAGTGACTTCTATAATTCACCCCTCCACTTT
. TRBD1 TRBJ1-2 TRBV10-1 CASLDRPAYGYTF TGCGCCAGCCTGGACAGGCCTGCCTATGGCTACACCTTC
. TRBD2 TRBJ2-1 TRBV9 CASSLPWGLAGYNEQFF TGTGCCAGCAGCCTCCCCTGGGGACTAGCGGGCTACAATGAGCAGTTCTTC
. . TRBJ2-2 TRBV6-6 CASSYGGREITGELFF TGTGCCAGCAGTTACGGGGGCAGGGAGATCACCGGGGAGCTGTTTTTT
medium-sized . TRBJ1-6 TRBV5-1 CASRPVAGANSPLHF TGCGCCAGCAGGCCTGTTGCTGGGGCTAATTCACCCCTCCACTTT
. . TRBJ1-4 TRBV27 CASSAQGREKLFF TGTGCCTCGTCAGCCCAGGGCCGAGAAAAACTGTTTTTT
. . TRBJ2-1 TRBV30 CAWRPSSYNEQFF TGTGCCTGGAGGCCTAGCTCCTACAATGAGCAGTTCTTC
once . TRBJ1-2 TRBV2 CASSEEGGANYGYTF TGTGCCAGCAGTGAAGAGGGGGGGGCTAACTATGGCTACACCTTC
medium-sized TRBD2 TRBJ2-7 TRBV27 CASSLPGGREQYF TGTGCCAGCAGTCTGCCGGGAGGGCGGGAGCAGTACTTC
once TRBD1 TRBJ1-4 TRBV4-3 CASSQEQGRSNEKLFF TGCGCCAGCAGCCAAGAACAGGGGCGCAGTAATGAAAAACTGTTTTTT
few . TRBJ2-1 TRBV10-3 CAIRGRRSQDYNEQFF TGTGCCATCAGGGGGAGGCGGTCTCAGGACTACAATGAGCAGTTCTTC
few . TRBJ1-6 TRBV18 CASSSGQEGPYNSPLHF TGTGCCAGCTCATCCGGCCAGGAGGGTCCCTATAATTCACCCCTCCACTTT
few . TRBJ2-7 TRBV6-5 CASRDSGWRENEQYF TGTGCCAGCAGGGATTCAGGGTGGAGAGAGAACGAGCAGTACTTC
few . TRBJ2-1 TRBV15 CATSKLRDFTYNEQFF TGTGCCACCAGCAAACTCCGGGACTTCACTTACAATGAGCAGTTCTTC
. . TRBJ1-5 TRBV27 CASRSGTQPQHF TGTGCCAGCAGGTCAGGTACTCAGCCCCAGCATTTT
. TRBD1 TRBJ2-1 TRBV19 CASSTDRSFNNEQFF TGTGCCAGTAGTACGGACAGGTCTTTTAATAATGAGCAGTTCTTC
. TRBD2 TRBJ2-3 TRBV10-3 CAISDPAGSTDTQYF TGTGCCATCAGTGATCCAGCGGGGAGCACAGATACGCAGTATTTT
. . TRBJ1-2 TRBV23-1 CASSPTTKQYYGYTF TGCGCCAGCAGTCCGACCACTAAGCAGTACTATGGCTACACCTTC
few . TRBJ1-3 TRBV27 CASSPSRGNTIYF TGTGCCAGCAGTCCCTCGAGGGGAAACACCATATATTTT
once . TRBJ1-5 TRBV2 CASSETGSGPQHF TGTGCCAGCAGTGAGACGGGATCGGGACCCCAGCATTTT
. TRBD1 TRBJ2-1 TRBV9 CASSVRTGHEQFF TGTGCCAGCAGCGTTCGGACAGGGCATGAGCAGTTCTTC
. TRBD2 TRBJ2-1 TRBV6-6 CASSSGLAGAQNEQFF TGTGCCAGCAGTTCGGGACTAGCGGGAGCCCAAAATGAGCAGTTCTTC
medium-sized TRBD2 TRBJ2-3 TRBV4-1 CASSQEGSGRLDDTQYF TGCGCCAGCAGCCAAGAAGGTTCCGGGAGGCTCGACGATACGCAGTATTTT
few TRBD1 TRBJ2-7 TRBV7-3 CASSFAGGAGYEQYF TGTGCCAGCAGCTTCGCAGGGGGCGCGGGCTACGAGCAGTACTTC
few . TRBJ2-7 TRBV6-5 CASSYSAAAYEQYF TGTGCCAGCAGTTACTCGGCGGCGGCCTACGAGCAGTACTTC
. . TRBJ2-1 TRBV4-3 CASSQDVELNEQFF TGCGCCAGCAGCCAAGATGTGGAGTTGAATGAGCAGTTCTTC
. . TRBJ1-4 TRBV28 CASSLTLGTGLFF TGTGCCAGCAGTTTGACCTTGGGGACTGGACTGTTTTTT
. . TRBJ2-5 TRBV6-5 CASSSYRDRETQYF TGTGCCAGCAGTTCCTACAGGGACCGGGAGACCCAGTACTTC
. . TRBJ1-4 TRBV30 CAWRGNEKLFF TGTGCCTGGCGGGGAAATGAAAAACTGTTTTTT
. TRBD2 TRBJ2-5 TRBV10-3 CAISDVLAGLMYQETQYF TGTGCCATCAGTGACGTCCTAGCGGGTCTTATGTACCAAGAGACCCAGTACTTC